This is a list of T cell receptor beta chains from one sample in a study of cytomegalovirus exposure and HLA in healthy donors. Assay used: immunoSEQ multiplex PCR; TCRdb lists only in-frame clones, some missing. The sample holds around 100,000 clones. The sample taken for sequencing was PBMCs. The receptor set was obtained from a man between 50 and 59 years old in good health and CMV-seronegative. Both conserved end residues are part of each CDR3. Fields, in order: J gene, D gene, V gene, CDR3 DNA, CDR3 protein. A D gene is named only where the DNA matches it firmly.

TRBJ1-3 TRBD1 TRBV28 TGTGCCAGCAGTCTGGGGGGGACAGGGTATGGAAACACCATATATTTT CASSLGGTGYGNTIYF
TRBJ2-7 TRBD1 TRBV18 TGTGCCAGCTCACTCCCGGGACAGGGAGGATACGAGCAGTACTTC CASSLPGQGGYEQYF
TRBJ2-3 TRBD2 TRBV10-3 TGTGCCATCAGTGAGGGACTAGCGGGCACAGATACGCAGTATTTT CAISEGLAGTDTQYF
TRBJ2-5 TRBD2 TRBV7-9 TGTGCCAGCAGCCTAAACACGGGGGGGAGAGAGACCCAGTACTTC CASSLNTGGRETQYF
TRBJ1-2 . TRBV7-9 TGTGCCAGCAGCTTAGCGCAGGGAGGCTATGGCTACACCTTC CASSLAQGGYGYTF
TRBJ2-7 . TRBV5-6 TGTGCCAGCAGCTTGGCCTCAAGCAACTCCTACGAGCAGTACTTC CASSLASSNSYEQYF
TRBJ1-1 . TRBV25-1 TGTGCCAGCAGTGAATTTGGCAGGGCGGTAACTGAAGCTTTCTTT CASSEFGRAVTEAFF
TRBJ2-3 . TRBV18 TGTGCCAGCTCACCAAAAACTTTCACAGATACGCAGTATTTT CASSPKTFTDTQYF
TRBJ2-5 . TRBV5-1 TGCGCCAGCAGCTCGGGACGGGCGGGGGAGACCCAGTACTTC CASSSGRAGETQYF
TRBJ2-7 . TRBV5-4 TGTGCCAGCAGCTTGGACCAGGGCATCTCCTACGAGCAGTACTTC CASSLDQGISYEQYF
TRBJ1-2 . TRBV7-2 TGTGCCAGCAGCTTAGGGAGCTATGGCTACACCTTC CASSLGSYGYTF
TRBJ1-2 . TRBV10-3 TGTGCCATCACCGACATGACAGCTAACTATGGCTACACCTTC CAITDMTANYGYTF
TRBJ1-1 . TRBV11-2 TGTGCCAGCAGTCCCACCTCGCAGGGGGCTTTCTTT CASSPTSQGAFF
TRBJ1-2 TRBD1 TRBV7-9 TGTGCCAGCAGTACCGATGGGACAGGGGGCGATGGCTACACCTTC CASSTDGTGGDGYTF
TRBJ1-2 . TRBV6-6 TGTGCCAGCAGTTCCCCAGATGGCTACACCTTC CASSSPDGYTF
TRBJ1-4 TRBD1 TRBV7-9 TGTGCCAGTGTTTCGGGACAGAGAGTACCAAATGAAAAACTGTTTTTT CASVSGQRVPNEKLFF
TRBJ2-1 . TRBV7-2 TGTGCCAGCAGCACCCCTAGAGGCTCCGGGGGTGAGCAGTTCTTC CASSTPRGSGGEQFF